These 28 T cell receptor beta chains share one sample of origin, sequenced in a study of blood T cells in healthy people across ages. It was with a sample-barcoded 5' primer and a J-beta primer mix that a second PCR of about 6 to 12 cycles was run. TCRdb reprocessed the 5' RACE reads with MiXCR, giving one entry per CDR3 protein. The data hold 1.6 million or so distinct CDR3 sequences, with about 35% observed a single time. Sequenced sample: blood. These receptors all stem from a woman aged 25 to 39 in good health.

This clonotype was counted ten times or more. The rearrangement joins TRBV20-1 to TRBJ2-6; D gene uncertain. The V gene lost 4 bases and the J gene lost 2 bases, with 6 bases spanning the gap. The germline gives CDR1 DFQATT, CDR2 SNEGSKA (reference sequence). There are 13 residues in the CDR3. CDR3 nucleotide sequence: TGCAGTGCTAAGCTCCCTGGGGCCAACGTCCTGACTTTC. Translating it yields CSAKLPGANVLTF.

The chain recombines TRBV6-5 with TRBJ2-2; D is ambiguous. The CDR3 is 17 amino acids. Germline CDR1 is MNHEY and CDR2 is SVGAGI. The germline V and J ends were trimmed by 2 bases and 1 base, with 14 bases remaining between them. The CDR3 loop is CASSYQPVGMNTGELFF. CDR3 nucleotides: TGTGCCAGCAGTTACCAGCCGGTGGGGATGAACACCGGGGAGCTGTTTTTT.

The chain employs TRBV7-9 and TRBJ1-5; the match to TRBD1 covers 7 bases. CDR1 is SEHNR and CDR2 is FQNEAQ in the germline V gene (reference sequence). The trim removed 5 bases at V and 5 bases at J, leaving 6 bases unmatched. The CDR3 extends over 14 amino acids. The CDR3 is CASSMTGPHQPQHF. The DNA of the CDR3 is TGTGCCAGCAGCATGACAGGGCCGCATCAGCCCCAGCATTTT.

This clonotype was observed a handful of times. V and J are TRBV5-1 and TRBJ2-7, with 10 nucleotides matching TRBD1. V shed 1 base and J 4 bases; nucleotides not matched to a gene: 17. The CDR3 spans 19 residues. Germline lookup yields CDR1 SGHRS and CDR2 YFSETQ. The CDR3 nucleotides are TGCGCCAGCAGCTTGACTGGGGGACAGGGGCACATTCGGCTTTACGAGCAGTACTTC. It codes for CASSLTGGQGHIRLYEQYF.

The CDR3 coding sequence is TGTGCCAGCAGTGAACAACTAGCGGGGGGGGATGAGCAGTTCTTC. Protein: CASSEQLAGGDEQFF. J is TRBJ2-1 and V is TRBV2; 13 nucleotides line up with TRBD2. This CDR3 comprises 15 residues. Germline V CDR1 and CDR2: SNHLY, FYNNEI. V dropped 2 bases and J dropped 8; count of bases not matched to a gene: 3. Variable domain in full (rest from reference TRBV2 and TRBJ2-1): EPEVTQTPSHQVTQMGQEVILRCVPISNHLYFYWYRQILGQKVEFLVSFYNNEISEKSEIFDDQFSVERPDGSNFTLKIRSTKLEDSAMYFCASSEQLAGGDEQFFGPGTRLTVL.

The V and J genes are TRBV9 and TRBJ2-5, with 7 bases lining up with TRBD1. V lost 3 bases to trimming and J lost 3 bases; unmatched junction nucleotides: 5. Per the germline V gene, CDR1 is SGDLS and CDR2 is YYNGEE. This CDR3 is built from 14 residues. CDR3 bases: TGTGCCAGCAGCGCCGGGGACAGCGAAGAGACCCAGTACTTC. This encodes CASSAGDSEETQYF.

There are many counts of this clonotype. For the CDR3, the DNA is TGCGCCAGCAAGAAGGAGCCCTCCTACGAGCAGTACTTC. As protein: CASKKEPSYEQYF. The chain is built from TRBV5-1 and TRBJ2-7; D is unresolved. The CDR3 covers 13 residues. Trimming took 6 bases from V and 0 from J, leaving 10 bases between them. CDR1 SGHRS and CDR2 YFSETQ come from the germline V gene.

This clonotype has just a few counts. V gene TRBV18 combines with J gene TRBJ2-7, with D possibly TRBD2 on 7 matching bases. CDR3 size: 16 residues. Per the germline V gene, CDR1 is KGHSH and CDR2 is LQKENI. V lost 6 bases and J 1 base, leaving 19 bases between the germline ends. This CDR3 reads CASSLVGGPESYEQYF. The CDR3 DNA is TGTGCCAGCTCGCTCGTCGGGGGGCCTGAATCCTACGAGCAGTACTTC.

CDR3 residues: CSVEEAGVERAFF. In DNA, the CDR3 is TGCAGCGTTGAAGAGGCAGGGGTGGAAAGAGCCTTCTTT. This sequence joins TRBV29-1 and TRBJ1-1; possibly TRBD1 for D (6 bases). The germline V and J ends were trimmed by 0 bases and 14 bases, with 19 bases remaining between them. From germline, CDR1 is SQVTM and CDR2 ANQGSEA. This CDR3 spans 13 amino acids.

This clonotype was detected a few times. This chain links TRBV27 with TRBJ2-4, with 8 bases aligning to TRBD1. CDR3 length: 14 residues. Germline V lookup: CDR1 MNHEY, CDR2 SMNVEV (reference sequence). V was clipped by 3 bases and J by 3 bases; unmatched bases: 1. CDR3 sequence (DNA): TGTGCCAGCAGTTTCACAGGGGGCAAAAACATTCAGTACTTC. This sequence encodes CASSFTGGKNIQYF.

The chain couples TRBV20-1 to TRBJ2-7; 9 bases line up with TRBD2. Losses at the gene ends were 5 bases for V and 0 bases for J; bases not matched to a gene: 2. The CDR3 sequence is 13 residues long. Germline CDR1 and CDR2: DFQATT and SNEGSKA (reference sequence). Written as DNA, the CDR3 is TGCAGTGCTTGGACTAGCGACTCCTACGAGCAGTACTTC. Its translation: CSAWTSDSYEQYF.

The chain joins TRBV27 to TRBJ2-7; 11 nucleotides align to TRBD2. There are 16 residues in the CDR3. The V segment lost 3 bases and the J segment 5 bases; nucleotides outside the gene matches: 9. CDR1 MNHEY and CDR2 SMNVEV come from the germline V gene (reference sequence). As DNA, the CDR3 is TGTGCCAGCAGTTTCACTGTAGCGGGAGGGTCGGACGAGCAGTACTTC. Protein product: CASSFTVAGGSDEQYF.

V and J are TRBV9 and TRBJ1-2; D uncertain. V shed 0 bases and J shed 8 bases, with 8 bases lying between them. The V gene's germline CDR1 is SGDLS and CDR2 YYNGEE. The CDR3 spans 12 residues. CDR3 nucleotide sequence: TGTGCCAGCAGCGTAGTTGGGTTAGGCTACACCTTC. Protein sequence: CASSVVGLGYTF.

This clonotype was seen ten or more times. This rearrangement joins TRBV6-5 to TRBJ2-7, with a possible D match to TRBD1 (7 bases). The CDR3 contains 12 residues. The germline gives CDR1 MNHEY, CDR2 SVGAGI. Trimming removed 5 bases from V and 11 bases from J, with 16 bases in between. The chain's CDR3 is CASSTGEWREYF. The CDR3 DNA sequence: TGTGCCAGCAGTACAGGGGAGTGGAGGGAGTACTTC.

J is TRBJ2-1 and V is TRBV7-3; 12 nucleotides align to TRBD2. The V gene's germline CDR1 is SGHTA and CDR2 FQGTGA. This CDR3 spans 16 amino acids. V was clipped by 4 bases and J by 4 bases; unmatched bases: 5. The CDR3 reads CASSSRTSGTYNEQFF. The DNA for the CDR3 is TGTGCCAGCAGCTCCCGGACTAGCGGGACGTACAATGAGCAGTTCTTC.

The CDR3 DNA reads TGTGCCAGCAGCGTAGGGACAGAATGGGAAGAGACCCAGTACTTC. Its translation: CASSVGTEWEETQYF. The chain uses TRBV9 and TRBJ2-5; maybe TRBD1 (6 bases). The CDR3 has 15 amino acids. V was shortened by 0 bases and J by 3 bases, with 12 bases between the two germline ends. Germline values: CDR1 SGDLS, CDR2 YYNGEE.

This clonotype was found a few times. The CDR3 region has the DNA TGCAGTGCTAGACCTTACCGGGACGGGACACGCACAGATACGCAGTATTTT. As protein: CSARPYRDGTRTDTQYF. V and J are TRBV20-1 and TRBJ2-3; D might be TRBD1 (6 bases). The V and J ends lost 2 bases and 1 base respectively, with 19 bases between them. CDR3 length: 17 residues. The germline V gene has CDR1 DFQATT and CDR2 SNEGSKA (reference sequence).

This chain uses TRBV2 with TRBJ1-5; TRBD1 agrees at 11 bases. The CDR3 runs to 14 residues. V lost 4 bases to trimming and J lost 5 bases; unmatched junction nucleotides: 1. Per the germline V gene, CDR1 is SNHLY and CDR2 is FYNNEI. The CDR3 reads CASSGGQGDQPQHF. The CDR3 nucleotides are TGTGCCAGCAGTGGGGGACAGGGGGATCAGCCCCAGCATTTT.

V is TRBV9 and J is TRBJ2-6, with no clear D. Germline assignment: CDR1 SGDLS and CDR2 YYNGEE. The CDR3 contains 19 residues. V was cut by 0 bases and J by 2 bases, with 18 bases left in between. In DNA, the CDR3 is TGTGCCAGCAGCGTAGTGGGGTATTCAAGACATCCTGGGGCCAACGTCCTGACTTTC. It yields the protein CASSVVGYSRHPGANVLTF.

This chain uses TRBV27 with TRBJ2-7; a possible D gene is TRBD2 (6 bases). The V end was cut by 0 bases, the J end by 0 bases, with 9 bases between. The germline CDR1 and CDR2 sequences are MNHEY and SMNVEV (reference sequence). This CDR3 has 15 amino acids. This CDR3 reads CASSLSGLNSYEQYF. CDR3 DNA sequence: TGTGCCAGCAGTTTATCGGGACTGAACTCCTACGAGCAGTACTTC.

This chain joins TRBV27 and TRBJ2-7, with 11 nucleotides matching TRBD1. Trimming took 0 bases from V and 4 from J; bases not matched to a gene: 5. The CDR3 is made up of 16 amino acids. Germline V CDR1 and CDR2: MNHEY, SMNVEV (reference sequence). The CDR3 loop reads CASSLSSGTGGYEQYF. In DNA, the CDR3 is TGTGCCAGCAGTTTATCCTCGGGGACAGGGGGGTACGAGCAGTACTTC.

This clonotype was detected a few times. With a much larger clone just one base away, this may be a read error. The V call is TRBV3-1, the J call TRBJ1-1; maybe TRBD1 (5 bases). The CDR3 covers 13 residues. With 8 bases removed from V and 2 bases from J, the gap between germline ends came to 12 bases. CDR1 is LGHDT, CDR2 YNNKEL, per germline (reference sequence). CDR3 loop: CASDGGINTEAFF. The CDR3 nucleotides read TGTGCCAGCGACGGGGGGATCAACACTGAAGCTTTCTTT.

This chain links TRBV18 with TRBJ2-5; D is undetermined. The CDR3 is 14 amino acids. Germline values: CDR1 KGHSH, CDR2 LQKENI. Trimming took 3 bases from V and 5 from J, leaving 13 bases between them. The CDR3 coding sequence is TGTGCCAGCTCACCGGTTGGGATGACGGAGACCCAGTACTTC. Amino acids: CASSPVGMTETQYF.

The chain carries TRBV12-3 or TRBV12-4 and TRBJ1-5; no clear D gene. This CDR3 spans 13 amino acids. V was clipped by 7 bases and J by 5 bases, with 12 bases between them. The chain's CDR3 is CASNDARHQPQHF. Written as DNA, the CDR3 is TGTGCCAGCAACGATGCACGGCATCAGCCCCAGCATTTT.

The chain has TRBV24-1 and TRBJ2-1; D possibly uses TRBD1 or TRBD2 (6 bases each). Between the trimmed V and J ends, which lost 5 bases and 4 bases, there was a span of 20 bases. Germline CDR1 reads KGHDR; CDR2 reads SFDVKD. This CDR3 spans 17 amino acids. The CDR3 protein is CATSATGGGNRYNEQFF. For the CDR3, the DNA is TGTGCCACCAGTGCCACCGGAGGGGGGAACCGTTACAATGAGCAGTTCTTC.

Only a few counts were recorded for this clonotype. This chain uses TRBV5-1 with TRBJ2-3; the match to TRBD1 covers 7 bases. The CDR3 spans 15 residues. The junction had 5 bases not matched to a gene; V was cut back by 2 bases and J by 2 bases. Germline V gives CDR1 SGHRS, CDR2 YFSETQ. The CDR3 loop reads CASSLRTGNTDTQYF. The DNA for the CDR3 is TGCGCCAGCAGCTTAAGGACAGGAAACACAGATACGCAGTATTTT. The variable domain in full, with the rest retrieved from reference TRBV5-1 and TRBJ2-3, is KAGVTQTPRYLIKTRGQQVTLSCSPISGHRSVSWYQQTPGQGLQFLFEYFSETQRNKGNFPGRFSGRQFSNSRSEMNVSTLELGDSALYLCASSLRTGNTDTQYFGPGTRLTVL.

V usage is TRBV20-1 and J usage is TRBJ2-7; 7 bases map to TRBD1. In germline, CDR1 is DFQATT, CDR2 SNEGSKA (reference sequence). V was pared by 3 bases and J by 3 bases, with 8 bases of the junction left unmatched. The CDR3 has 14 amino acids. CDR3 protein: CSARSGQSVYEQYF. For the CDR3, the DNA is TGCAGTGCTAGGTCGGGACAGTCAGTCTACGAGCAGTACTTC.

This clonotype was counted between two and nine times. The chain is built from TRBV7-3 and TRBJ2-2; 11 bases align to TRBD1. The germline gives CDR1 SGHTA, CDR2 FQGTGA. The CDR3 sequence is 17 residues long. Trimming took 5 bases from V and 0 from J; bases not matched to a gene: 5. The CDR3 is CASSPRTGGANTGELFF. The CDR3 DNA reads TGTGCCAGCAGCCCCAGGACAGGGGGCGCGAACACCGGGGAGCTGTTTTTT.